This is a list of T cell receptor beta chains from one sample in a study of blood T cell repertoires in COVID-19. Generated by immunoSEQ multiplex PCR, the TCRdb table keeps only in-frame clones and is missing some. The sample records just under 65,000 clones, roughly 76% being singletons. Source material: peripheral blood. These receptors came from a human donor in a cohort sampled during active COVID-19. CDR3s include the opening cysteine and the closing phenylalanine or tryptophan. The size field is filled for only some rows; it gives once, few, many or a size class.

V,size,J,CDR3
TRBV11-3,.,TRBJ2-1,CASSLGPAGNNEQFF
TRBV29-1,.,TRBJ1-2,CSVGTQGGRYTF
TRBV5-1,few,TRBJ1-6,CASSFGQKGSYNSPLHF
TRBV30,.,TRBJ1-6,CAWSVRQGQGNSPLHF
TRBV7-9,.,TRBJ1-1,CASSPGTNEAFF
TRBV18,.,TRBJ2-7,CASSPQRGSGGHEQYF
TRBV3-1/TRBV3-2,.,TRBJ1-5,CASSLQGGNQPQHF
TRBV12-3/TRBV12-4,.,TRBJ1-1,CASRTGAETEAFF
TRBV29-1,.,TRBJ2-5,CSVETGIETQYF
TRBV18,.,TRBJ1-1,CASSLQQDGAFF
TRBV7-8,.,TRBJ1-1,CASSQDRGEAFF
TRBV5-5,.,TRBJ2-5,CASSLVLAGGQETQYF
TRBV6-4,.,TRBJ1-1,CASSDWGPDINTEAFF
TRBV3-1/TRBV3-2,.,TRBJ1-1,CASRVGANTEAFF
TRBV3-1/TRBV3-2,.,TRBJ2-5,CASSQRGETQYF
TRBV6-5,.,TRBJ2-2,CASRLRGLGTGELFF
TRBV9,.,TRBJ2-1,CASTRRGIQDNEQFF